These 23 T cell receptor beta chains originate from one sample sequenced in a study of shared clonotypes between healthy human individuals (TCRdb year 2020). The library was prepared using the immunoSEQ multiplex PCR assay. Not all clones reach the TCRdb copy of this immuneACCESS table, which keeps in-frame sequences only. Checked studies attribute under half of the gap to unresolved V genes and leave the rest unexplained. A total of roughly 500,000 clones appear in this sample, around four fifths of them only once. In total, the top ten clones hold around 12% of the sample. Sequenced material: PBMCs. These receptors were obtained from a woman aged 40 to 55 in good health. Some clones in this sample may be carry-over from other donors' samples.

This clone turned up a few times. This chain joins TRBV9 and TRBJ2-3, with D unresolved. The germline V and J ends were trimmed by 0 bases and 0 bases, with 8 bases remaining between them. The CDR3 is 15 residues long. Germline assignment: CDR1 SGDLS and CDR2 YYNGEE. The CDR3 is CASSVGGSSTDTQYF. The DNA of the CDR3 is TGTGCCAGCAGCGTAGGCGGCTCTAGCACAGATACGCAGTATTTT.

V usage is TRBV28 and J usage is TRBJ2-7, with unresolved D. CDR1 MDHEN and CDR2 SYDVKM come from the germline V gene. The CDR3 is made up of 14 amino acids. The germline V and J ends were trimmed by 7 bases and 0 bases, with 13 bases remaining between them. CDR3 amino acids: CASIGQKSSYEQYF. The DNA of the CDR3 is TGTGCCAGCATTGGGCAAAAGTCCTCCTACGAGCAGTACTTC.

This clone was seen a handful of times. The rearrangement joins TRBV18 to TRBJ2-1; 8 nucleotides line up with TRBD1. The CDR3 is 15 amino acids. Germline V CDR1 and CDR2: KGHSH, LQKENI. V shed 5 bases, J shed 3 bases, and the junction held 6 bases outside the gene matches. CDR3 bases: TGTGCCAGCTCAGCGGGGACAGGAGGCTACAATGAGCAGTTCTTC. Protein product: CASSAGTGGYNEQFF.

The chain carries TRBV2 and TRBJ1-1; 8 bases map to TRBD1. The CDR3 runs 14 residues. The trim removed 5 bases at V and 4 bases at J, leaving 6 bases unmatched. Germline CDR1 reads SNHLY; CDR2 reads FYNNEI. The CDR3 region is CASSLDRASTEAFF. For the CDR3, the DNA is TGTGCCAGCAGTTTGGACAGGGCGAGCACTGAAGCTTTCTTT.

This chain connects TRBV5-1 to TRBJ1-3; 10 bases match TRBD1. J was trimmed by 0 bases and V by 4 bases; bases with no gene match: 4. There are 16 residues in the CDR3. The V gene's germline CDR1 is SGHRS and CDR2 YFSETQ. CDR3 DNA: TGCGCCAGCAGCAGGGACAGGGGAAACTCTGGAAACACCATATATTTT. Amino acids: CASSRDRGNSGNTIYF. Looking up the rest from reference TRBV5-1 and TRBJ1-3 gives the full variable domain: KAGVTQTPRYLIKTRGQQVTLSCSPISGHRSVSWYQQTPGQGLQFLFEYFSETQRNKGNFPGRFSGRQFSNSRSEMNVSTLELGDSALYLCASSRDRGNSGNTIYFGEGSWLTVV.

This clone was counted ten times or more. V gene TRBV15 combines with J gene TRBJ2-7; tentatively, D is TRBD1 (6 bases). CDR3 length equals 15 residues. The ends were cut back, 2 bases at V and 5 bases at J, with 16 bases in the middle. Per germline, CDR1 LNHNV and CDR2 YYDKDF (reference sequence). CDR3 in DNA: TGTGCCACCAGCAGACTACTAGGTCCAGGGGACGAGCAGTACTTC. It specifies CATSRLLGPGDEQYF.

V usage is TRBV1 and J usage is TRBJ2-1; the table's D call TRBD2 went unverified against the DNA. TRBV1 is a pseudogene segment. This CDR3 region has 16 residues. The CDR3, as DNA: TGCACCAGCAGCCAGGATCCGGGACTAGAATACAATGAGCAGTTCTTC. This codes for CTSSQDPGLEYNEQFF.

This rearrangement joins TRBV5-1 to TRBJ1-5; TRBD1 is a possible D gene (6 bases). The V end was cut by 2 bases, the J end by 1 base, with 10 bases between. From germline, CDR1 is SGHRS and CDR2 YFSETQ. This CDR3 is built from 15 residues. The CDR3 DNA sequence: TGCGCCAGCAGCTTTTCAGGGGACAGCAATCAGCCCCAGCATTTT. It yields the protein CASSFSGDSNQPQHF.

The CDR3 protein is CAWGKGMNTEAFF. CDR3 DNA sequence: TGTGCCTGGGGGAAAGGGATGAACACTGAAGCTTTCTTT. The V gene is TRBV30, the J gene TRBJ1-1, with D unclear. V lost 5 bases to trimming and J lost 0 bases, with 10 bases between them. Per germline, CDR1 GTSNPN and CDR2 SVGIG (reference sequence). This CDR3 contains 13 residues.

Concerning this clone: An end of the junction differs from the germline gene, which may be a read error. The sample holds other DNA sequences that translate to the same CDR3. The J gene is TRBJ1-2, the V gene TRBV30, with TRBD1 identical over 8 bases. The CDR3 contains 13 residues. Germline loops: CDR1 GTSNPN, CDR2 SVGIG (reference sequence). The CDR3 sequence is CAWSSGTGKRHTF. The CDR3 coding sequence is TGTGCTTGGAGTAGTGGGACAGGAAAAAGGCACACCTTC. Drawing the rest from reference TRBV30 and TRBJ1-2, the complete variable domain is SQTIHQWPATLVQPVGSPLSLECTVEGTSNPNLYWYRQAAGRGLQLLFYSVGIGQISSEVPQNLSASRPQDRQFILSSKKLLLSDSGFYLCAWSSGTGKRHTFGSGTRLTVV.

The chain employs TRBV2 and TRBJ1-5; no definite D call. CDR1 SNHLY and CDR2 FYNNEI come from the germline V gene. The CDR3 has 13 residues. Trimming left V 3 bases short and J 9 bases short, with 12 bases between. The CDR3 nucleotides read TGTGCCAGCAGTGACAAGGATCCGGGGCCCCAGCATTTT. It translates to CASSDKDPGPQHF. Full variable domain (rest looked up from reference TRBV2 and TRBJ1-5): EPEVTQTPSHQVTQMGQEVILRCVPISNHLYFYWYRQILGQKVEFLVSFYNNEISEKSEIFDDQFSVERPDGSNFTLKIRSTKLEDSAMYFCASSDKDPGPQHFGDGTRLSIL.

CDR3 DNA sequence: TGTGCCAGCAGTGTGACAGGGGGCTACAATCAGCCCCAGCATTTT. Translated, it gives CASSVTGGYNQPQHF. The chain has TRBV27 and TRBJ1-5, with TRBD1 identical over 10 bases. CDR1 is MNHEY, CDR2 SMNVEV, per germline (reference sequence). There are 15 residues in the CDR3. Losses at the gene ends were 5 bases for V and 3 bases for J; bases not matched to a gene: 4.

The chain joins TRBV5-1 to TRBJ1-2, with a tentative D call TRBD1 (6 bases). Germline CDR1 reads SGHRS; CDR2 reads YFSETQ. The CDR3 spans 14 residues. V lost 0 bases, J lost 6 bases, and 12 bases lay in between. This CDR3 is CASSLAGQGNGYTF. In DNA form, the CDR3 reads TGCGCCAGCAGCTTGGCTGGGCAGGGGAATGGCTACACCTTC.

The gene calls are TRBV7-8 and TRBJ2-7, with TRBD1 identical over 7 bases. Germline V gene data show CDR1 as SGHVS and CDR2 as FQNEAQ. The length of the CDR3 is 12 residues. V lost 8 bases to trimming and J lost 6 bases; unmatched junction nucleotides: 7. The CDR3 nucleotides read TGTGCCAGCCGCGAGACAGGGAGCGAGCAGTACTTC. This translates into CASRETGSEQYF.

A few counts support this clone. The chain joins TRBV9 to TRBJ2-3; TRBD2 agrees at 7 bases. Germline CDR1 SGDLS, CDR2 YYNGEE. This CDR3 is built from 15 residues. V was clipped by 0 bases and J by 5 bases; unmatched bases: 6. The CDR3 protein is CASSVDGGELDTQYF. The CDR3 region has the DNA TGTGCCAGCAGCGTAGATGGGGGGGAGTTAGATACGCAGTATTTT. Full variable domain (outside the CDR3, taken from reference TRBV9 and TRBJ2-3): DSGVTQTPKHLITATGQRVTLRCSPRSGDLSVYWYQQSLDQGLQFLIQYYNGEERAKGNILERFSAQQFPDLHSELNLSSLELGDSALYFCASSVDGGELDTQYFGPGTRLTVL.

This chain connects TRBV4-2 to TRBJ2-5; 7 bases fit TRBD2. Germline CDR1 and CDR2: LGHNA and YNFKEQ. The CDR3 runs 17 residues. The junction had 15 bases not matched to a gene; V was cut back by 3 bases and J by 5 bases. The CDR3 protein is CASSQGKGAGVGETQYF. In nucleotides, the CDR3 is TGTGCCAGCAGCCAGGGGAAGGGTGCGGGAGTCGGGGAGACCCAGTACTTC.

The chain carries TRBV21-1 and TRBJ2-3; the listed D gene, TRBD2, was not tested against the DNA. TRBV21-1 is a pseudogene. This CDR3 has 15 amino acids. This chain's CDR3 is CASSRLAGGLDTQYF. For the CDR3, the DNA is TGTGCCAGCAGCCGACTAGCGGGAGGCCTGGATACGCAGTATTTT.

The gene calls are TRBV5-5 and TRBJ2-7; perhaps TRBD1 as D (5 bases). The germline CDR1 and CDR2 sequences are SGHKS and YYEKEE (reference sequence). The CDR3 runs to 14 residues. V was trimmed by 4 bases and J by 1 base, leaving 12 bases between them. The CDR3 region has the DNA TGTGCCAGCAGCCGGACACCTCCTTCCTACGAGCAGTACTTC. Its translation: CASSRTPPSYEQYF.

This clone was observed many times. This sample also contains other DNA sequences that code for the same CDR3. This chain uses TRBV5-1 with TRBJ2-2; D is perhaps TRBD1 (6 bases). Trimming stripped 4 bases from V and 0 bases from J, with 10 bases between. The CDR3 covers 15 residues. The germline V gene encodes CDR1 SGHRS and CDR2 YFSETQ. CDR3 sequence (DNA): TGCGCCAGCAGCCTGGGACACACGAACACCGGGGAGCTGTTTTTT. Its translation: CASSLGHTNTGELFF.

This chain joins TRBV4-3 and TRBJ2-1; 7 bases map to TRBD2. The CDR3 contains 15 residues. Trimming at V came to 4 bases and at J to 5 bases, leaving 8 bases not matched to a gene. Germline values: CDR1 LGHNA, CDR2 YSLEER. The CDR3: CASSLPLADNNEQFF. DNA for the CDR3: TGCGCCAGCAGCCTACCCCTAGCGGATAACAATGAGCAGTTCTTC.

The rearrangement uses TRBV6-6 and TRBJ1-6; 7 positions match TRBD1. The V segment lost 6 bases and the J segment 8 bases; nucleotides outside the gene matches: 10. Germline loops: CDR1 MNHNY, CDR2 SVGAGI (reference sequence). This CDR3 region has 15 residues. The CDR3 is CASRLTGVDHSPLHF. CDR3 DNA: TGTGCCAGCAGACTCACAGGGGTAGATCATTCACCCCTCCACTTT.

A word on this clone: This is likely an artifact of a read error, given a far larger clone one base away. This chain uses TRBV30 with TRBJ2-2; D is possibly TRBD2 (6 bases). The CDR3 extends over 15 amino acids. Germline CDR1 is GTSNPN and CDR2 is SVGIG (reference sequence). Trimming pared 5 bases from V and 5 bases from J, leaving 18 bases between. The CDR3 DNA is TGTGCCTGGGGTCGGCTAGCGACCATAACCGGGGAGCTGTTTTTT. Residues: CAWGRLATITGELFF. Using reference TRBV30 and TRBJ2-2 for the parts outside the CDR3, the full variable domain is SQTIHQWPATLVQPVGSPLSLECTVEGTSNPNLYWYRQAAGRGLQLLFYSVGIGQISSEVPQNLSASRPQDRQFILSSKKLLLSDSGFYLCAWGRLATITGELFFGEGSRLTVL.

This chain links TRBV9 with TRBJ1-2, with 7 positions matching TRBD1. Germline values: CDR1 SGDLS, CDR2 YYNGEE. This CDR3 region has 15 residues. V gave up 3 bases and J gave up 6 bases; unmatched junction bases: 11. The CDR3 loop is CASSAEDRAIDGYTF. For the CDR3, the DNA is TGTGCCAGCAGCGCAGAAGACAGGGCAATCGATGGCTACACCTTC.